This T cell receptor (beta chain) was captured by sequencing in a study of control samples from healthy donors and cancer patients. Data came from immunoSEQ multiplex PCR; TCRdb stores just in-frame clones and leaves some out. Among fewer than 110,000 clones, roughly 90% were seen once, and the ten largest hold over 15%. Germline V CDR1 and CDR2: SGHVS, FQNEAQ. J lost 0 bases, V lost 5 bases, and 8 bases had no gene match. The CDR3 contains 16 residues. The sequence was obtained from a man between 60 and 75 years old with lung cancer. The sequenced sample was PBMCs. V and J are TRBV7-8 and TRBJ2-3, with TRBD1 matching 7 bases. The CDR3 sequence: CASSIRDSSSTDTQYF. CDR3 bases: TGTGCCAGCAGCATCCGGGACAGTTCAAGCACAGATACGCAGTATTTT.